Below are 3 T cell receptor beta chains sequenced from a single sample in a study of CXCR3-negative and CXCR3-positive naive CD8 T cells. These receptors' targets are unknown. Study results and limitations: CXCR3-positive naive cells had more hydrophobic TRB CDR3s than CXCR3-negative naive cells.

Libraries were UMI-labeled 5' RACE TRB cDNA. TCRdb re-called the 5' RACE reads and catalogs CDR3 proteins one per entry, DNA excluded. The table gives roughly 99,000 distinct CDR3 sequences; the top ten clones make up around 0.99% of it. Specimen: naive CXCR3+ CD8+ T cells from blood. The subset denotes: CD45RO-CCR7+CD27+CD95- naive CD8+ T cells expressing CXCR3 (TNR3+). These receptors came from a human donor in good health. Some clones in this sample may be carry-over from other donors' samples.

This chain links TRBV7-8 with TRBJ2-1; TCRdb designates TRBD1, a call that cannot be tested without DNA. Germline V gene data show CDR1 as SGHVS and CDR2 as FQNEAQ. This CDR3 has 17 amino acids. CDR3: CASSSFGTFSSYNEQFF.

This chain joins TRBV29-1 and TRBJ1-2; TCRdb picks TRBD1, but there is no DNA to check that call. CDR3 length: 13 amino acids. The germline V gene encodes CDR1 SQVTM and CDR2 ANQGSEA. The CDR3 sequence is CSVDTRGHYGYTF.

The V and J genes are TRBV7-2 and TRBJ2-2; lacking DNA, the TRBD1 call made by TCRdb goes unchecked. Germline values: CDR1 SGHTA, CDR2 FQGNSA. The CDR3 is 14 amino acids. The CDR3 reads CASSFEGIAGELFF.